This TCR beta chain was found in a study of Graves' ophthalmopathy and Graves' hyperthyroidism. Study-wide results and caveats: The model achieved 55% to 71% sensitivity and 72% to 75% specificity for ophthalmopathy progression.

Using RNA transcripts, the TCR beta CDR3 regions were amplified. Following a first-round RT-PCR that used HTBI primers, a second-round multiplex PCR was carried out. TCRdb redid the calling of the multiplex PCR reads with MiXCR, one entry per CDR3 protein. This table holds about 340,000 distinct CDR3 sequences, 15% to 20% found once. PBMCs had their origin in fresh peripheral blood (approximately 10 ml). The CDR3 is 14 residues long. Trimming took 1 base from V and 4 from J, leaving 10 bases between them. Germline V gene sequence: CDR1 SGHAT, CDR2 FQNNGV. About this clonotype itself: Its antigen remains unknown.

Material: peripheral blood. V gene TRBV11-2 combines with J gene TRBJ1-2; the D is unclear. This TCR came from an adult man with Graves' ophthalmopathy. The CDR3 region is CASSLAGNGYGYTF. The DNA of the CDR3 is TGTGCCAGCAGCTTAGCGGGAAATGGCTATGGCTACACCTTC.